This is a list of T cell receptor beta chains from one sample in a study of blood T cell repertoires in COVID-19. Libraries were prepared by immunoSEQ multiplex PCR; TCRdb keeps only in-frame clonotypes and omits some of them. The sample records some 320,000 clones, roughly nine tenths being singletons. The sequencing sample was made of PBMCs or T cells enriched from blood (not recorded which). These receptors all come from a man aged 55 to 70 who had recovered from COVID-19. The CDR3 runs from the conserved cysteine through the conserved F or W. A D gene is named only where the DNA matches it firmly. For some rows the clone size is stated as once, few or many, or as a class when expanded; others skip it.

>once|TRBJ1-1|TRBD1|TRBV7-9
CASSFQGARRNTEAFF
TGTGCCAGCAGCTTTCAGGGGGCTAGGAGGAACACTGAAGCTTTCTTT
>NA|TRBJ1-5|TRBD1|TRBV6-2/TRBV6-3
CASSSTGGARQPQHF
TGTGCCAGCAGTTCTACAGGGGGCGCAAGGCAGCCCCAGCATTTT
>NA|TRBJ1-2|NA|TRBV6-1
CASSEFVNYGYTF
TGTGCCAGCAGTGAATTCGTTAACTATGGCTACACCTTC
>NA|TRBJ2-2|NA|TRBV5-1
CASSLGHYTGELFF
TGCGCCAGCAGCTTGGGGCATTACACCGGGGAGCTGTTTTTT
>NA|TRBJ1-5|NA|TRBV6-4
CASSAGPGNQPQHF
TGTGCCAGCAGTGCAGGGCCTGGCAATCAGCCCCAGCATTTT
>NA|TRBJ1-2|NA|TRBV5-1
CASSMAPGLSEGYTF
TGCGCCAGCAGCATGGCTCCAGGGTTATCAGAAGGCTACACCTTC
>NA|TRBJ1-6|NA|TRBV9
CASSGLQGGHSPLHF
TGTGCCAGCAGCGGATTACAGGGAGGGCATTCACCCCTCCACTTT
>few|TRBJ2-1|NA|TRBV5-1
CASSKLVGAGNEQFF
TGCGCCAGCAGCAAACTAGTTGGGGCGGGAAATGAGCAGTTCTTC
>NA|TRBJ2-7|TRBD1|TRBV7-2
CASRPATGYYEQYF
TGTGCCAGCAGACCGGCGACAGGGTACTACGAGCAGTACTTC
>NA|TRBJ1-1|NA|TRBV7-9
CASSPWGDSYTTEAFF
TGTGCCAGCAGCCCTTGGGGGGACTCCTACACTACTGAAGCTTTCTTT
>NA|TRBJ1-4|NA|TRBV4-3
CASSQVANEKLFF
TGCGCCAGCAGCCAAGTAGCTAATGAAAAACTGTTTTTT
>once|TRBJ1-2|NA|TRBV5-4
CASRPILDRANYGYTF
TGTGCCAGCAGACCAATACTTGACAGAGCTAACTATGGCTACACCTTC
>NA|TRBJ1-4|NA|TRBV2
CASTGHPVSTNEKLFF
TGTGCCAGCACTGGACATCCAGTTTCAACTAATGAAAAACTGTTTTTT
>NA|TRBJ1-5|NA|TRBV30
CAWSDGVSQPQHF
TGTGCCTGGAGTGACGGAGTCAGTCAGCCCCAGCATTTT
>NA|TRBJ1-5|TRBD1|TRBV9
CASSKGQGEYQPQHF
TGTGCCAGCAGCAAGGGACAGGGGGAGTATCAGCCCCAGCATTTT
>NA|TRBJ1-2|NA|TRBV12-3/TRBV12-4
CASSETNYGYTF
TGTGCCAGCAGTGAGACTAACTATGGCTACACCTTC
>once|TRBJ2-4|NA|TRBV7-9
CASSFGGAKNIQYF
TGTGCCAGCAGCTTCGGGGGAGCCAAAAACATTCAGTACTTC
>NA|TRBJ2-7|NA|TRBV9
CASSVGIIGEQYF
TGTGCCAGCAGCGTAGGTATTATCGGGGAGCAGTACTTC
>NA|TRBJ1-1|NA|TRBV11-2
CASSFRGGNTEAFF
TGTGCCAGCAGCTTCCGGGGGGGGAACACTGAAGCTTTCTTT
>NA|TRBJ1-2|TRBD1|TRBV19
CASRTSSRGPGYGYTF
TGTGCCAGTAGGACCTCATCCAGGGGGCCGGGATATGGCTACACCTTC
>NA|TRBJ1-1|TRBD1|TRBV19
CASSLETGTGGWNTEAFF
TGTGCCAGTAGTCTGGAAACCGGGACAGGGGGCTGGAACACTGAAGCTTTCTTT
>NA|TRBJ1-2|NA|TRBV7-9
CASSLGFGIEDYGYTF
TGTGCCAGCAGCTTGGGTTTCGGGATAGAGGACTATGGCTACACCTTC
>NA|TRBJ1-6|NA|TRBV11-2
CASSGRRGGGIESPLHF
TGTGCCAGCAGCGGTAGAAGGGGTGGTGGAATTGAGTCACCCCTCCACTTT
>once|TRBJ1-2|NA|TRBV5-1
CASSPAAPSGYTF
TGCGCCAGCAGCCCCGCAGCGCCATCTGGCTACACCTTC
>NA|TRBJ1-1|NA|TRBV6-2/TRBV6-3
CASSYSSLLPEAFF
TGTGCCAGCAGTTACTCGAGCCTCCTGCCTGAAGCTTTCTTT
>NA|TRBJ2-1|TRBD1|TRBV27
CASSPNRGMVYNEQFF
TGTGCCAGCAGTCCAAACAGGGGTATGGTCTACAATGAGCAGTTCTTC
>few|TRBJ2-1|NA|TRBV24-1
CATSAELALEQFF
TGTGCCACCAGTGCCGAACTAGCATTAGAGCAGTTCTTC
>once|TRBJ2-7|TRBD2|TRBV6-2/TRBV6-3
CASSYGSPGLAPYEQYF
TGTGCCAGCAGTTACGGGAGCCCGGGACTAGCCCCCTACGAGCAGTACTTC
>NA|TRBJ1-5|TRBD1|TRBV5-1
CASRPGTGNQPQHF
TGCGCCAGCAGACCCGGGACAGGAAATCAGCCCCAGCATTTT
>NA|TRBJ2-3|TRBD2|TRBV5-6
CASSLTSGGVADTQYF
TGTGCCAGCAGCTTGACTAGCGGGGGGGTGGCAGATACGCAGTATTTT
>NA|TRBJ2-3|NA|TRBV19
CASSIDQVHPDTQYF
TGTGCCAGTAGTATAGATCAGGTCCACCCAGATACGCAGTATTTT
>NA|TRBJ2-1|NA|TRBV7-2
CASSLYAGEAEQFF
TGTGCCAGCAGCTTATACGCCGGGGAGGCTGAGCAGTTCTTC
>NA|TRBJ1-4|NA|TRBV4-2
CASSQVGDDEKLFF
TGTGCCAGCAGCCAAGTAGGGGATGATGAAAAACTGTTTTTT
>NA|TRBJ2-3|NA|TRBV15
CATSRVFSARTDTQYF
TGTGCCACCAGCAGGGTATTTAGCGCGAGAACAGATACGCAGTATTTT
>NA|TRBJ2-7|TRBD2|TRBV7-6
CASSLSHPSGGSYEQYF
TGTGCCAGCAGCTTATCCCACCCTAGCGGGGGGTCCTACGAGCAGTACTTC
>NA|TRBJ2-1|TRBD2|TRBV18
CASSPSGAVAGVNEQFF
TGTGCCAGCTCACCATCCGGGGCGGTAGCGGGGGTGAATGAGCAGTTCTTC
>NA|TRBJ2-3|NA|TRBV7-3
CASSTTGRVTDTQYF
TGTGCCAGCAGCACGACTGGGCGGGTTACAGATACGCAGTATTTT
>NA|TRBJ2-7|TRBD2|TRBV5-1
CASSLVAGGYEQYF
TGCGCCAGCAGCTTGGTAGCGGGGGGTTACGAGCAGTACTTC
>NA|TRBJ1-2|NA|TRBV11-2
CASRGGANYGYTF
TGTGCCAGCAGGGGGGGAGCTAACTATGGCTACACCTTC
>NA|TRBJ1-2|TRBD1|TRBV18
CASSLFEGAYGYGYTF
TGTGCCAGCTCCCTATTTGAGGGGGCTTATGGCTATGGCTACACCTTC